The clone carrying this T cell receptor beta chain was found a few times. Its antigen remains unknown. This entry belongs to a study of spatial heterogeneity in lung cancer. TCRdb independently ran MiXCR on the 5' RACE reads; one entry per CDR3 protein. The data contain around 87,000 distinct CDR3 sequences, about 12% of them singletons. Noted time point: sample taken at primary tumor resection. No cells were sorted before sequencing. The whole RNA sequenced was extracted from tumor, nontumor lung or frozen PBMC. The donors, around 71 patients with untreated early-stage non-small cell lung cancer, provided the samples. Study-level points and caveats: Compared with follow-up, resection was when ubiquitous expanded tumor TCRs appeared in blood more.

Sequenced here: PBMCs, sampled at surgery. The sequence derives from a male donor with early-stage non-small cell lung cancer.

The CDR3 spells CASSFLAGASTDTQYF. The CDR3 region has the DNA TGTGCCAGCAGTTTTCTAGCGGGAGCTAGCACAGATACGCAGTATTTT. This chain uses TRBV28 with TRBJ2-3, with 10 bases aligning to TRBD2. The CDR3 is 16 amino acids. The trim removed 3 bases at V and 0 bases at J, leaving 3 bases unmatched. The germline CDR1 and CDR2 sequences are MDHEN and SYDVKM.